The sequence of this T cell receptor (beta chain) was determined in a study of shared clonotypes between healthy human individuals. Findings and limits, study-wide: Clonotype sharing among donors, it was expected, would be affected by sequencing depth. The donor pool, a small one, limited the genetic and exposure-history diversity represented.

This CDR3 is built from 15 residues. Germline V lookup: CDR1 LGHNA, CDR2 YNFKEQ. Trimming took 1 base from V and 1 from J, leaving 10 bases between them. The study enrolled healthy HIV-negative adults without recent acute infections or vaccinations as donors. Using immunoSEQ multiplex PCR, the repertoire was profiled, and TCRdb retains in-frame clones only, with some absent. Of some 2 million clones listed, over 85% are singletons. Details on this clone: Its specificity is not known.

This rearrangement joins TRBV4-2 to TRBJ1-1; D ambiguous. The sample taken for sequencing was naive CD4+ T cells sorted from blood. Subset defined: CD45RA+ positively selected. This receptor was identified in a man younger than 30 in good health. The CDR3 DNA sequence: TGTGCCAGCAGCCAAGTCGGGTACGGGAACACTGAAGCTTTCTTT. Protein: CASSQVGYGNTEAFF.